The clone carrying this T cell receptor (beta chain) was observed many times. The Seattle patients, enrolled during active infection, were followed longitudinally. This sample was taken from a study of blood T cell repertoires in COVID-19. Study-level information: Sites in the United States, Italy and Spain provided acute and convalescent COVID-19 samples. PBMCs, B-cell-depleted T cells, or T cells provided the cDNA or gDNA that made up the material.

Original data processing: Scientists estimated how many nucleated cells there were by amplifying reference gene primers. Libraries were prepared by immunoSEQ multiplex PCR; TCRdb keeps only in-frame clonotypes and omits some of them. The V and J calls and clone size are taken from that table; D and trimming were inferred from the DNA. Of under 250,000 clones listed, roughly 77% are singletons. The specimen sequenced was peripheral blood. The sequence was obtained from a woman between 40 and 55 years old with COVID-19, enrolled during active disease.

CDR3 amino acids: CASSSRGDDSPLHF. In DNA, the CDR3 is TGTGCCAGCTCTTCCAGGGGAGATGATTCACCCCTCCACTTT. The rearrangement links TRBV2 to TRBJ1-6; a possible D gene is TRBD1 (6 bases). The CDR3 contains 14 residues. CDR1 and CDR2 (germline): SNHLY, FYNNEI. V lost 8 bases and J lost 8, with 16 bases in between.